This record covers a single T cell receptor (beta chain). Its antigen is not known. These data come from a study of T cell responses to AZD1222 COVID-19 vaccine. CDR1 is ENHRY, CDR2 SYGVKD, per germline. The length of the CDR3 is 12 residues. Trimming took 2 bases from V and 8 from J, leaving 9 bases between them. Study conclusions and caveats: Targets within unmutated variant regions were reportedly found for nearly half of spike-specific TCRs.

Only in-frame clones appear in the TCRdb table, and some are missing; sequencing was by immunoSEQ multiplex PCR. The sample shows approximately 120,000 clones, 87% of them seen only once. The receptor's source is an adult who received the AZD1222 COVID-19 vaccine. The chain joins TRBV10-3 to TRBJ1-2; no clear D gene. This specimen was peripheral blood, taken 28 days after the second AZD1222 dose. CDR3: CAISEPAGGYTF. Here the CDR3 DNA reads TGTGCCATCAGTGAGCCGGCCGGGGGCTACACCTTC.